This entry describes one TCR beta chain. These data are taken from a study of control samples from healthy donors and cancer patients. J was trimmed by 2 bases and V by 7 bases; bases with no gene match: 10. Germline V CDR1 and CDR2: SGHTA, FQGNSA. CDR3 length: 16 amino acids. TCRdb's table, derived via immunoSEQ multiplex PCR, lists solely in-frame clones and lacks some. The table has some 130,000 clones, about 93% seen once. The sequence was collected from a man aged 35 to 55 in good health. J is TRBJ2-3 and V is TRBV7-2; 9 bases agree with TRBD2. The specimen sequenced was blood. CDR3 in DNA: TGTGCCAGCACCCCCAGGGGACTAGCATTCACAGATACGCAGTATTTT. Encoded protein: CASTPRGLAFTDTQYF.